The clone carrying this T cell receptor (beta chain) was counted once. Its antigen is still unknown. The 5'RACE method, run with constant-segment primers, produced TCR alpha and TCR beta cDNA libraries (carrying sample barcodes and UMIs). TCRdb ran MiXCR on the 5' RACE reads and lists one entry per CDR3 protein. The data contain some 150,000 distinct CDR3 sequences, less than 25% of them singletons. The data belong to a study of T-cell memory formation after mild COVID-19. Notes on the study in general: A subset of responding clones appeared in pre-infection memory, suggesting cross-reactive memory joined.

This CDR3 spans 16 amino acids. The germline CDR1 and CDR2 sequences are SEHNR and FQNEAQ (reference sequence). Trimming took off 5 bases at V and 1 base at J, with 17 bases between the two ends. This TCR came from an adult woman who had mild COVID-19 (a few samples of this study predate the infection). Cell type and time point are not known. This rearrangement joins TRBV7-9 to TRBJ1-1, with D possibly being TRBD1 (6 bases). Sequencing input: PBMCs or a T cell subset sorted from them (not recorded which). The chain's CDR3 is CASSLGGDFRNTEAFF. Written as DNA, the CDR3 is TGTGCCAGCAGCCTAGGGGGGGATTTCAGGAACACTGAAGCTTTCTTT. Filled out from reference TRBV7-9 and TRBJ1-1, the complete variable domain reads DTGVSQNPRHKITKRGQNVTFRCDPISEHNRLYWYRQTLGQGPEFLTYFQNEAQLEKSRLLSDRFSAERPKGSFSTLEIQRTEQGDSAMYLCASSLGGDFRNTEAFFGQGTRLTVV.